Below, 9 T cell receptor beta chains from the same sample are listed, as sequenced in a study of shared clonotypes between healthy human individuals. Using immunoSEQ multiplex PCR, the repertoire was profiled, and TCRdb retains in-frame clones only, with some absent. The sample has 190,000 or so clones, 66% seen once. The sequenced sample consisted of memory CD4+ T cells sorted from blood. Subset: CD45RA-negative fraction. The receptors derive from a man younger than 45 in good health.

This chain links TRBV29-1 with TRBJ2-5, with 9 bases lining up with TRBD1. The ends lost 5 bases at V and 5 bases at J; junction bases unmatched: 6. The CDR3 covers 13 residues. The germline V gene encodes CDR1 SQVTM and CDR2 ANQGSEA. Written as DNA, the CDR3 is TGCAGCGTTACCACAGGGGGCAGGGAGACCCAGTACTTC. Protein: CSVTTGGRETQYF.

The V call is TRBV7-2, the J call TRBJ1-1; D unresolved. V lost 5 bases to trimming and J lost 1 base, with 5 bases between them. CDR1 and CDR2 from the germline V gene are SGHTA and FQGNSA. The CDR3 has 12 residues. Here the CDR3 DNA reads TGTGCCAGCAGCCCCCAGAACACTGAAGCTTTCTTT. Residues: CASSPQNTEAFF.

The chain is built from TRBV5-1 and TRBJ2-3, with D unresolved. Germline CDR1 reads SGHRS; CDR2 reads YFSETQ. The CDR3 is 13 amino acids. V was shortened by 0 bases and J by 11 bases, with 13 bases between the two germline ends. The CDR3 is CASSLDGPVGQYF. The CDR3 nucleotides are TGCGCCAGCAGCTTGGACGGGCCAGTCGGGCAGTATTTT.

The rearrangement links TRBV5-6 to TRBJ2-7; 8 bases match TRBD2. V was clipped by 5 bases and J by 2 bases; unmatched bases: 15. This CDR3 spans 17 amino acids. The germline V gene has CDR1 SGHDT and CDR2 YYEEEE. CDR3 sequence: CASRGSGSSGIAYEQYF. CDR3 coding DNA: TGTGCCAGCAGGGGAAGCGGGAGTTCGGGGATAGCCTACGAGCAGTACTTC.

CDR3 sequence reads: CASSFFLPGGILNNEQFF. CDR3 coding DNA: TGTGCCAGCAGCTTTTTCCTCCCCGGCGGGATCCTTAACAATGAGCAGTTCTTC. This chain connects TRBV11-2 to TRBJ2-1, with D tentatively TRBD2 (6 bases). Trimming cost V 3 bases and J 5 bases, with 23 bases left between them. Germline CDR1 SGHAT, CDR2 FQNNGV. The CDR3 is 18 residues long.

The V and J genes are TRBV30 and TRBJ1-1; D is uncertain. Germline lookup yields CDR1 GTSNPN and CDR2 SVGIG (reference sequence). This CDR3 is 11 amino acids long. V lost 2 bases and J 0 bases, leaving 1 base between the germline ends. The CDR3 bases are TGTGCCTGGAGTATGAACACTGAAGCTTTCTTT. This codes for CAWSMNTEAFF.

The CDR3 nucleotides are TGTGCCAGCAGCTGGGGGGGTGAAGCTTTCTTT. This sequence encodes CASSWGGEAFF. The chain combines TRBV5-4 with TRBJ1-1; a possible D gene is TRBD1 (5 bases). Per the germline V gene, CDR1 is SGHNT and CDR2 is YYREEE (reference sequence). The CDR3 extends over 11 amino acids. Trimming left V 3 bases short and J 7 bases short, with 7 bases between.

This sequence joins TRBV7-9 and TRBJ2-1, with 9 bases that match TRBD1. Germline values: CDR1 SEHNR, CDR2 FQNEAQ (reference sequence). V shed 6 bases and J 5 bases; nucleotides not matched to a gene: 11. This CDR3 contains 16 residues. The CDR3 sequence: CASRPTGTGIDNEQFF. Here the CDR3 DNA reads TGTGCCAGCAGGCCAACCGGGACAGGGATTGACAATGAGCAGTTCTTC.

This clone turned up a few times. In DNA form, the CDR3 reads TGTGCCAGCAGCTCGCAAAACCTCCCAGGGGCAGATACGCAGTATTTT. Protein product: CASSSQNLPGADTQYF. The V and J genes are TRBV7-2 and TRBJ2-3, with D possibly being TRBD1 (6 bases). This CDR3 is built from 16 residues. The germline gives CDR1 SGHTA, CDR2 FQGNSA. Trimming took 4 bases from V and 4 from J, leaving 18 bases between them.